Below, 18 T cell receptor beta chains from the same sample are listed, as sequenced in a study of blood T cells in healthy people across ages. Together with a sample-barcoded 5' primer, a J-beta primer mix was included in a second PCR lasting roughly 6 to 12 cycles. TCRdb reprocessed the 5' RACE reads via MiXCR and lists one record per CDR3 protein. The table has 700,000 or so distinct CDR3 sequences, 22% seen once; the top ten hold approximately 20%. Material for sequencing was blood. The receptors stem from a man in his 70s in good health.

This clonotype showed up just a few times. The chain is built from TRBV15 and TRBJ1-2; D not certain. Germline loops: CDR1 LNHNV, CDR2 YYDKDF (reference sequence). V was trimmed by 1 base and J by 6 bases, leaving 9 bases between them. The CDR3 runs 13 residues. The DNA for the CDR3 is TGTGCCACCAGCAGAGGGCGGATAAATGGCTACACCTTC. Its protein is CATSRGRINGYTF.

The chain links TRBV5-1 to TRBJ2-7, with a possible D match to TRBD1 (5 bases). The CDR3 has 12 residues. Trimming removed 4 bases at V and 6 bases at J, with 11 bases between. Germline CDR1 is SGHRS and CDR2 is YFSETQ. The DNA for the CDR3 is TGCGCCAGCAGCCTGAACCAGGGCGAGCAGTACTTC. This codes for CASSLNQGEQYF. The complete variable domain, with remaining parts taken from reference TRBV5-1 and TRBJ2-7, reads KAGVTQTPRYLIKTRGQQVTLSCSPISGHRSVSWYQQTPGQGLQFLFEYFSETQRNKGNFPGRFSGRQFSNSRSEMNVSTLELGDSALYLCASSLNQGEQYFGPGTRLTVT.

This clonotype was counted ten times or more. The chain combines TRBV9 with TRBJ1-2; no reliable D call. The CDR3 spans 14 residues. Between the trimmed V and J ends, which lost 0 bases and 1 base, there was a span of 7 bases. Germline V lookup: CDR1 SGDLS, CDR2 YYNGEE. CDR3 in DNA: TGTGCCAGCAGCGTAGAGTTGAATAACTATGGCTACACCTTC. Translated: CASSVELNNYGYTF.

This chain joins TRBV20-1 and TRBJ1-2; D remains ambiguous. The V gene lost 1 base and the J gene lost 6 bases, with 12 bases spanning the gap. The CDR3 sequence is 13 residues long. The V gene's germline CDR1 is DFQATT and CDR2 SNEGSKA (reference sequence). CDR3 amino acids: CSARVGAGDGYTF. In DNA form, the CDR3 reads TGCAGTGCTAGAGTCGGTGCCGGGGATGGCTACACCTTC.

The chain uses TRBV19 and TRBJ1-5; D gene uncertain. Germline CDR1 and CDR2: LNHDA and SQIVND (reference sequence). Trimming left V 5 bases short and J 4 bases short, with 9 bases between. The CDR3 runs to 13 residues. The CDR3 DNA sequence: TGTGCCAGTAGTGGGCAGATGAATCAGCCCCAGCATTTT. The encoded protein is CASSGQMNQPQHF. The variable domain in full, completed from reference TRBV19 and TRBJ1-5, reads DGGITQSPKYLFRKEGQNVTLSCEQNLNHDAMYWYRQDPGQGLRLIYYSQIVNDFQKGDIAEGYSVSREKKESFPLTVTSAQKNPTAFYLCASSGQMNQPQHFGDGTRLSIL.

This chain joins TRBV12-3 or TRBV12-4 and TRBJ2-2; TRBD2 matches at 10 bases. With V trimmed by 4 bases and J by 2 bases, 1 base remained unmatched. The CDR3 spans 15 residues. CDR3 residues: CASSSSGRNTGELFF. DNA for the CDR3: TGTGCCAGCAGTTCTAGCGGGAGAAACACCGGGGAGCTGTTTTTT.

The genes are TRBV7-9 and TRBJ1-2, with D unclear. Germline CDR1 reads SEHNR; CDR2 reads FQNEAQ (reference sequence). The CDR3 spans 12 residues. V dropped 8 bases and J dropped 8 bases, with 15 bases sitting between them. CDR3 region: CASGFWQEGYTF. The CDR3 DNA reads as TGTGCCAGCGGATTCTGGCAAGAGGGCTACACCTTC. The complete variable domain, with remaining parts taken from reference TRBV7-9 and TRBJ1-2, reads DTGVSQNPRHKITKRGQNVTFRCDPISEHNRLYWYRQTLGQGPEFLTYFQNEAQLEKSRLLSDRFSAERPKGSFSTLEIQRTEQGDSAMYLCASGFWQEGYTFGSGTRLTVV.

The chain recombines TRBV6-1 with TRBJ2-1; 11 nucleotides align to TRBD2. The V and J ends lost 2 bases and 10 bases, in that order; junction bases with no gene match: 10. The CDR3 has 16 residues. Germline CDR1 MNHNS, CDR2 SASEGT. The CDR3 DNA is TGTGCCAGCAGTGAACGGGGACTAGCGGCCGCAATAGAGCAGTTCTTC. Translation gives CASSERGLAAAIEQFF.

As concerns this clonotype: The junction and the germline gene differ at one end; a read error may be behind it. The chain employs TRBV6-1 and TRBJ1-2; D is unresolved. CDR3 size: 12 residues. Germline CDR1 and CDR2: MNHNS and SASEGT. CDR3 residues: CASREASYGYTF. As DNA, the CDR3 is TGTGCCAGCAGGGAAGCTTCCTATGGCTACACCTTC.

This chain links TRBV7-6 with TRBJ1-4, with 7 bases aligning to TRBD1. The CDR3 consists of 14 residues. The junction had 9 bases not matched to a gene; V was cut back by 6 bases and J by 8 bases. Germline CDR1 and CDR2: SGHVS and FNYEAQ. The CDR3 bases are TGTGCCAGCAGTTCGACAGGGTACCGCGAAAAACTGTTTTTT. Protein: CASSSTGYREKLFF.

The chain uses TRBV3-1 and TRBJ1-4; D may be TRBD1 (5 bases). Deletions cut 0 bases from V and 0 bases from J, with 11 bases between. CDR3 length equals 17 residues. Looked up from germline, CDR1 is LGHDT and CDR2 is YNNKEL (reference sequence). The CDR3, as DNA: TGTGCCAGCAGCCAAGAGGGGCCAATCTCAACTAATGAAAAACTGTTTTTT. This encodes CASSQEGPISTNEKLFF.

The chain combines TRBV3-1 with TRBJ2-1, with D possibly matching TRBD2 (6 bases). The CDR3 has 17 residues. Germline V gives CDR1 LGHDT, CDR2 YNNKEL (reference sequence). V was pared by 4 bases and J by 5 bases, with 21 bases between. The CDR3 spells CASSLKNSGRENNEQFF. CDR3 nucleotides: TGTGCCAGCAGCCTCAAAAATAGCGGCCGAGAAAACAATGAGCAGTTCTTC.

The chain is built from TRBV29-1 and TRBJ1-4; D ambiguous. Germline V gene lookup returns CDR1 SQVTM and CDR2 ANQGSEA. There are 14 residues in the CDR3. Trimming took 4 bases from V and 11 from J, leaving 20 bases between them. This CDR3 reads CSVGVDGEVGKLFF. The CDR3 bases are TGCAGCGTTGGGGTGGACGGGGAGGTCGGGAAACTGTTTTTT.

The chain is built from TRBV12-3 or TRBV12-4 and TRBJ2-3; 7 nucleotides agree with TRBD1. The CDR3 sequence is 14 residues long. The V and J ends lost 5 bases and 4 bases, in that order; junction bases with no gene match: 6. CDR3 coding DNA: TGTGCCAGCAGTCCAGACAGGGTTTCAGATACGCAGTATTTT. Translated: CASSPDRVSDTQYF.

For the CDR3, the DNA is TGTGCCAGCAGCCAACCGGGAGCAAATGAAAAACTGTTTTTT. Translation gives CASSQPGANEKLFF. V gene TRBV12-3 or TRBV12-4 combines with J gene TRBJ1-4; no clear D gene. V lost 6 bases and J lost 5, with 13 bases in between. This CDR3 is built from 14 residues.

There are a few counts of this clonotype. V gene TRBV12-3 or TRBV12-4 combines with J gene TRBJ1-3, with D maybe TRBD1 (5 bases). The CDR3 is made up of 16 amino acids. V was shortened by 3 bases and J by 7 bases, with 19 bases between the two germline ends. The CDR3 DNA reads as TGTGCCAGCAGTTTCGGGCAGGGAAGGGACTTGAACACCATATATTTT. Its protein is CASSFGQGRDLNTIYF.

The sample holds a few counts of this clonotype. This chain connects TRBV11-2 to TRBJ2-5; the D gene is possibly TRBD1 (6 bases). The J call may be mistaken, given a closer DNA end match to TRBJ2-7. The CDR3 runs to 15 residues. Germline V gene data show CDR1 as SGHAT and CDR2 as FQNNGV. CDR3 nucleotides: TGTGCCAGCAGCTTAGATCCCTTTAGGGGGTTCGAGCAGTACTTC. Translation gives CASSLDPFRGFEQYF.

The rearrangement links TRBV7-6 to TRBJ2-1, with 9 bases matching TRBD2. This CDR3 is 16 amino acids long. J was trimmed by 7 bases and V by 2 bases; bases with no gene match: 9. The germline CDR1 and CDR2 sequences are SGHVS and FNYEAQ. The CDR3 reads CASSLFMAGGLNEQFF. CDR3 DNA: TGTGCCAGCAGCTTATTTATGGCGGGGGGGTTAAATGAGCAGTTCTTC. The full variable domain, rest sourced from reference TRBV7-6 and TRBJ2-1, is GAGVSQSPRYKVTKRGQDVALRCDPISGHVSLYWYRQALGQGPEFLTYFNYEAQQDKSGLPNDRFSAERPEGSISTLTIQRTEQRDSAMYRCASSLFMAGGLNEQFFGPGTRLTVL.